This TCR beta chain was identified during a study of metastatic and nonmetastatic thyroid tumors. Study-level background: Repertoires were compared across blood and tumor or nodule tissue from malignant and benign thyroid patients.

Using MiXCR, TCRdb reanalyzed the PCR reads. The sample carries 15,000 to 20,000 clones, about 33% recorded once. Germline CDR1 KGHDR, CDR2 SFDVKD. V was pared by 0 bases and J by 5 bases, with 19 bases between. The CDR3 has 17 amino acids. Treatment of any kind had been given to no patient before thyroid surgery. This sequence was found in a female donor with papillary thyroid cancer or a benign thyroid nodule (not recorded which). Some clones in this sample may be carry-over from other donors' samples. Sequencing used adjacent normal tissue. V usage is TRBV24-1 and J usage is TRBJ2-7; D not certain. DNA for the CDR3: TGTGCCACCAGTGATTTGCTCGTTTATCGACCTAACGACGAGCAGTACTTC. The encoded protein is CATSDLLVYRPNDEQYF.